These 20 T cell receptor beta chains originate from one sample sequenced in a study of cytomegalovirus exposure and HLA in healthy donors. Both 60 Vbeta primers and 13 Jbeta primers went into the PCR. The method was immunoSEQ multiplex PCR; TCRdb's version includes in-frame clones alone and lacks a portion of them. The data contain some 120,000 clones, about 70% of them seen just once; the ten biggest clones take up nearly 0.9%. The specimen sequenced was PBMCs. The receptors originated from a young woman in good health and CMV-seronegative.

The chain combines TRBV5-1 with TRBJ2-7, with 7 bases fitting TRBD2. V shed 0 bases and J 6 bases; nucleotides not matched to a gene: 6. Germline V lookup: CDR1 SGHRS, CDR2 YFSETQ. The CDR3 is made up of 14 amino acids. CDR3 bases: TGCGCCAGCAGCTTGGTGGCGGGAGTTTCCGAGCAGTACTTC. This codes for CASSLVAGVSEQYF.

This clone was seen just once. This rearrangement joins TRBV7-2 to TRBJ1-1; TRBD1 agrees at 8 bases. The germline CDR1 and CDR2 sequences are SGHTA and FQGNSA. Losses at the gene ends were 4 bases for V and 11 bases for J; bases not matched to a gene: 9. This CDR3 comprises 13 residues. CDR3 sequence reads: CASSSDREGAAFF. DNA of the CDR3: TGTGCCAGCAGCTCGGACAGGGAAGGAGCGGCTTTCTTT.

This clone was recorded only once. DNA for the CDR3: TGTGCCAGCAGTTTATCGGAATCTCTAGCGGGCCTTGACGAGCAGTACTTC. Encoded protein: CASSLSESLAGLDEQYF. The chain uses TRBV27 and TRBJ2-7, with 8 bases lining up with TRBD2. The V segment lost 0 bases and the J segment 5 bases; nucleotides outside the gene matches: 12. Germline values: CDR1 MNHEY, CDR2 SMNVEV (reference sequence). This CDR3 is built from 17 residues.

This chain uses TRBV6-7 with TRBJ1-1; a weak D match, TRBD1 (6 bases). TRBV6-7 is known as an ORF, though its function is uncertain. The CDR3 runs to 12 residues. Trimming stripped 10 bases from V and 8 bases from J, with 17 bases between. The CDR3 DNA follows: TGTGCCACCGGGACAACGGGTACAGAAGCTTTCTTT. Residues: CATGTTGTEAFF.

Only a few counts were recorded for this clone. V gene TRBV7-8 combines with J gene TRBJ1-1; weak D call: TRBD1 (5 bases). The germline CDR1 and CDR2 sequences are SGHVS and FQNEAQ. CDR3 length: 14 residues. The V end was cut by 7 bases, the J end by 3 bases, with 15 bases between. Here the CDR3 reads CASNLQVDYTEAFF. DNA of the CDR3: TGTGCCAGCAACCTACAGGTAGATTACACTGAAGCTTTCTTT.

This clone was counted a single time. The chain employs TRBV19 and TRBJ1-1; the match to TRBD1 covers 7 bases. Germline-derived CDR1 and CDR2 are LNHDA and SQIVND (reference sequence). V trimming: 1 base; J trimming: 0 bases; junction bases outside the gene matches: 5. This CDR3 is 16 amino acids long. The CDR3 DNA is TGTGCCAGTAGTATAGGCCCCGGGACAGTGAACACTGAAGCTTTCTTT. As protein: CASSIGPGTVNTEAFF. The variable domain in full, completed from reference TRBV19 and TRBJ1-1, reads DGGITQSPKYLFRKEGQNVTLSCEQNLNHDAMYWYRQDPGQGLRLIYYSQIVNDFQKGDIAEGYSVSREKKESFPLTVTSAQKNPTAFYLCASSIGPGTVNTEAFFGQGTRLTVV.

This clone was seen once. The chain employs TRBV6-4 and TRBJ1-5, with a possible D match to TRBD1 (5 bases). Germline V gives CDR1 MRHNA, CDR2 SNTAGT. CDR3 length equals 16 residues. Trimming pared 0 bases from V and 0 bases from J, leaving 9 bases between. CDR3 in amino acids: CASSDSIRVSNQPQHF. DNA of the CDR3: TGTGCCAGCAGTGACTCGATCAGGGTTAGCAATCAGCCCCAGCATTTT.

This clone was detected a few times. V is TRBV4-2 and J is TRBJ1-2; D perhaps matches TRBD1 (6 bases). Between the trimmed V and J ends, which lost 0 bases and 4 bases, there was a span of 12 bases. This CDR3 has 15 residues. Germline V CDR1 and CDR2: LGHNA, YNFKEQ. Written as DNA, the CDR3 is TGTGCCAGCAGCCAAGATCCCGACAGGCCCTATGGCTACACCTTC. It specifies CASSQDPDRPYGYTF.

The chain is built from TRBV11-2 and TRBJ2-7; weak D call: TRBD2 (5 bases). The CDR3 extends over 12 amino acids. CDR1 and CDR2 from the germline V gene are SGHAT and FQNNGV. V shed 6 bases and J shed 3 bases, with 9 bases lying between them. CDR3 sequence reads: CASRSGVYEQYF. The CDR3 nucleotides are TGTGCCAGCAGAAGCGGAGTCTACGAGCAGTACTTC.

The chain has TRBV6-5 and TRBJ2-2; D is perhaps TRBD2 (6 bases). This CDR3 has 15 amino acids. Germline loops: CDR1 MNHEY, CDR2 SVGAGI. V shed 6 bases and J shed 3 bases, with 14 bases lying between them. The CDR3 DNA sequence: TGTGCCAGCAGCCCTTGGGGGGAGGACACCGGGGAGCTGTTTTTT. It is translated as CASSPWGEDTGELFF.

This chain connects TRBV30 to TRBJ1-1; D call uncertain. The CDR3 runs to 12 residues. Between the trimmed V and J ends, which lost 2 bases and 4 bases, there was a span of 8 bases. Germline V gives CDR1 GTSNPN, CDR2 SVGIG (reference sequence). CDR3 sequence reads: CAWSLDSTEAFF. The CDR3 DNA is TGTGCCTGGAGTCTTGACTCCACTGAAGCTTTCTTT.

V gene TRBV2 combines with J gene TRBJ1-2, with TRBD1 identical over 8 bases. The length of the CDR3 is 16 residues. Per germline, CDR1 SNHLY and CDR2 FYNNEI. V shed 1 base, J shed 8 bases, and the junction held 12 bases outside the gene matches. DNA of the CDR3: TGTGCCAGCAGTGAAGGCCAGGGGGCGCTTGACTCCGGCTACACCTTC. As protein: CASSEGQGALDSGYTF.

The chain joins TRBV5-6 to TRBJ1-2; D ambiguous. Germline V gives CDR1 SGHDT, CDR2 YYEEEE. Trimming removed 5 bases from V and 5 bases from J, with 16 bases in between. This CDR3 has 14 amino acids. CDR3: CASRTPGAHYGYTF. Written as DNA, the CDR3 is TGTGCCAGCAGGACCCCGGGAGCACATTATGGCTACACCTTC.

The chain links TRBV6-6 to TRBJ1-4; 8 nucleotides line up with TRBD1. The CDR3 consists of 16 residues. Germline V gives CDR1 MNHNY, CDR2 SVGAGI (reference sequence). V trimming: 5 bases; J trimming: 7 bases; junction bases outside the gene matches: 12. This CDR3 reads CASSPARQGRVEKLFF. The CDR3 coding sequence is TGTGCCAGCAGTCCCGCGAGACAGGGGCGCGTTGAAAAACTGTTTTTT.

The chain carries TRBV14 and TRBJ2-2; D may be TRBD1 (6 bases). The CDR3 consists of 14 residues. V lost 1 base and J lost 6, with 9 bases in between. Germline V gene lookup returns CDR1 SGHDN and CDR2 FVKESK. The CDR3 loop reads CASSQVRGAGELFF. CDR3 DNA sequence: TGTGCCAGCAGCCAAGTCAGGGGCGCCGGGGAGCTGTTTTTT. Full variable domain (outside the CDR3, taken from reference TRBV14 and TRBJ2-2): EAGVTQFPSHSVIEKGQTVTLRCDPISGHDNLYWYRRVMGKEIKFLLHFVKESKQDESGMPNNRFLAERTGGTYSTLKVQPAELEDSGVYFCASSQVRGAGELFFGEGSRLTVL.

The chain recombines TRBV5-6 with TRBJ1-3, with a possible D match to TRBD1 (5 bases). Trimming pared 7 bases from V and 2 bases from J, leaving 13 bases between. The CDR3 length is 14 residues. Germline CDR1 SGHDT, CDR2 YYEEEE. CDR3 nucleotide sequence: TGTGCCAGCGGGAGGGGCATAGCTGGAAACACCATATATTTT. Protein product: CASGRGIAGNTIYF.

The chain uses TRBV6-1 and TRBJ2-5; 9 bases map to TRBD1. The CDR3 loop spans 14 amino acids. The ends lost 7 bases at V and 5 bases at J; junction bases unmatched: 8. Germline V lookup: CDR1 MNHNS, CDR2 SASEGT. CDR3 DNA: TGTGCCAGCAATTACAGGGGGCGCGAGGAGACCCAGTACTTC. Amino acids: CASNYRGREETQYF.

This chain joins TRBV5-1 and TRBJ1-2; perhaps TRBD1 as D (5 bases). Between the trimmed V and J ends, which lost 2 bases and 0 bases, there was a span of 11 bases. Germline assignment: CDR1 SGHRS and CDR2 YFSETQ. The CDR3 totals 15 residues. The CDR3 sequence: CASSFTPRANYGYTF. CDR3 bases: TGCGCCAGCAGCTTCACCCCCAGGGCTAACTATGGCTACACCTTC.

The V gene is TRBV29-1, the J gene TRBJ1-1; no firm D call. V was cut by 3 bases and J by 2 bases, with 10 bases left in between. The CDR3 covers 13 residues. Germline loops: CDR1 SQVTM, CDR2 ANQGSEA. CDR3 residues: CSVDHSVNTEAFF. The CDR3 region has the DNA TGCAGCGTTGATCATTCAGTCAACACTGAAGCTTTCTTT.

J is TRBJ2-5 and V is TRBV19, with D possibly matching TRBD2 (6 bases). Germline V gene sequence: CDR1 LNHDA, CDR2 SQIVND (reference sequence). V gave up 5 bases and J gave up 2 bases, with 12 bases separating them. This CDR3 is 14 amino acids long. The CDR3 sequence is CASSVSGGQETQYF. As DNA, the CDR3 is TGTGCCAGTAGTGTCTCCGGAGGGCAAGAGACCCAGTACTTC.